The present T cell receptor beta chain was sequenced within a study of cytomegalovirus exposure and HLA in healthy donors. Trimming cost V 2 bases and J 0 bases, with 5 bases left between them. CDR3 length: 13 amino acids. Per the germline V gene, CDR1 is SGHNT and CDR2 is YYREEE (reference sequence). Both 60 Vbeta primers and 13 Jbeta primers went into the PCR. Using immunoSEQ multiplex PCR, the repertoire was profiled, and TCRdb retains in-frame clones only, with some absent. The data contain around 190,000 clones, 81% of them singletons. The chain links TRBV5-4 to TRBJ2-5, with a weak D call TRBD1 (5 bases). The source material was PBMCs. The sequence derives from a man aged 18 to 30 in good health and CMV-seronegative. Written as DNA, the CDR3 is TGTGCCAGCAGCTTACAGGACCAAGAGACCCAGTACTTC. This encodes CASSLQDQETQYF.